This T cell receptor beta chain was sequenced during a study of T cell repertoires in ileal Crohn's disease. Study-wide background: Roughly 40% were active smokers at surgery; median disease duration was almost 8 years.

The germline V gene has CDR1 MGHDK and CDR2 SYGVNS. The V end lost 1 base, the J end lost 0 bases, and 10 bases lay between the germline ends. CDR3 length: 17 residues. This clone was counted between two and nine times. Antigen: not known. Notes on the study in general: Mucosal expansions were suggested to be mainly CD8 T cells.

Here immunoSEQ multiplex PCR was the method, and the copy in TCRdb shows in-frame clones only, minus some. The table lists about 18,000 clones, 50% to 75% of them singletons. This receptor was identified in an adult with Crohn's disease. Sequenced: ileal tissue. The chain links TRBV25-1 to TRBJ2-6; D is uncertain. The CDR3 DNA reads TGTGCCAGCAGTGAATTTATGTTTAGCTCTGGGGCCAACGTCCTGACTTTC. Protein sequence: CASSEFMFSSGANVLTF.